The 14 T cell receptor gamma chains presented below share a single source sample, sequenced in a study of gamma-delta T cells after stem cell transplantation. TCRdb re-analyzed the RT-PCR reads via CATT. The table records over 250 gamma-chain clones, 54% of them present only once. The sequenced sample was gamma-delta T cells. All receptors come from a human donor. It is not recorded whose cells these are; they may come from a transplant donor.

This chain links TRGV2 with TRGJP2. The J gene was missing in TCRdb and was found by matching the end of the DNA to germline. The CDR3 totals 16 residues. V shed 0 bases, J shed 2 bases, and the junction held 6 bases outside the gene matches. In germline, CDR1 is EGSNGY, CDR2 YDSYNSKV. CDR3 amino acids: CATWDGPTSSDWIKTF. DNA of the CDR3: TGTGCCACCTGGGACGGGCCGACGAGTAGTGATTGGATCAAGACGTTT.

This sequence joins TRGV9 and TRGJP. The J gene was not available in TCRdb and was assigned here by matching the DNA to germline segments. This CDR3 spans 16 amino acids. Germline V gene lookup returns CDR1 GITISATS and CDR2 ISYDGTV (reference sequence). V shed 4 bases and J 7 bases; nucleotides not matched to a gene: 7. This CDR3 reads CALWDVGELGKKIKVF. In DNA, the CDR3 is TGTGCCTTGTGGGACGTGGGGGAGTTGGGCAAAAAAATCAAGGTATTT.

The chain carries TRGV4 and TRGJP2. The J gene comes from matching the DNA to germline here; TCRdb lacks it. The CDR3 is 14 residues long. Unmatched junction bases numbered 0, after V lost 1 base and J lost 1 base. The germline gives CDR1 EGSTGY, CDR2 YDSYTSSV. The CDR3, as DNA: TGTGCCACCTGGGATGGTAGTAGTGATTGGATCAAGACGTTT. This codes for CATWDGSSDWIKTF.

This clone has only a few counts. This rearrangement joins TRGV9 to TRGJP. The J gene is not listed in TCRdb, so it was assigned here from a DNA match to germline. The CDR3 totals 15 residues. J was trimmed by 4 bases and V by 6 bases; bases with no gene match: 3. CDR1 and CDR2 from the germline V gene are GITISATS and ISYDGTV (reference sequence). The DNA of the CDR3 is TGTGCCTTGTGGACCCAAGAGTTGGGCAAAAAAATCAAGGTATTT. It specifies CALWTQELGKKIKVF.

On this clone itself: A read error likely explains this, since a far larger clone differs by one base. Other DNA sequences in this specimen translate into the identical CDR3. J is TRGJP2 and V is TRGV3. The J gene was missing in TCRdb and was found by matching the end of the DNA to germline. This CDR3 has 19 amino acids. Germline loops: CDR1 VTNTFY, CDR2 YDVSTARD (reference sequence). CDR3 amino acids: CATWDRPNRADSSDWIKTF. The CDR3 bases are TGTGCCACTTGGGACAGGCCGAATCGGGCCGATAGTAGTGATTGGATCAAGACGTTT.

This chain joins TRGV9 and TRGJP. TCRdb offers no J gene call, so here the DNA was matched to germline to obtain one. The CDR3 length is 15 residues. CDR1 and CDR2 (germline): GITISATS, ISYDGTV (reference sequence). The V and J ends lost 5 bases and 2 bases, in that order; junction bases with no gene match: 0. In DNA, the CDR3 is TGTGCCTTGTGGGGGCAAGAGTTGGGCAAAAAAATCAAGGTATTT. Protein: CALWGQELGKKIKVF.

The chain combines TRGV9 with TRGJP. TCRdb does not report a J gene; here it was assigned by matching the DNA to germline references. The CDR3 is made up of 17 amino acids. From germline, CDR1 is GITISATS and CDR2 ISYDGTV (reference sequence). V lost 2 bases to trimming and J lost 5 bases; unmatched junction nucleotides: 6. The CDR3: CALWEDDKELGKKIKVF. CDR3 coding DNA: TGTGCCTTGTGGGAGGACGATAAAGAGTTGGGCAAAAAAATCAAGGTATTT.

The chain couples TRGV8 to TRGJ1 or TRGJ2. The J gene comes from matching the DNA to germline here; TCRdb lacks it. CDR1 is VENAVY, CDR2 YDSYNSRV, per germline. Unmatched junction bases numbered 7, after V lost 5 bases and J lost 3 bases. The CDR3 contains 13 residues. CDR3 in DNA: TGTGCCACCTGGGCAAGCCCTTATTATAAGAAACTCTTT. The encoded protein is CATWASPYYKKLF.

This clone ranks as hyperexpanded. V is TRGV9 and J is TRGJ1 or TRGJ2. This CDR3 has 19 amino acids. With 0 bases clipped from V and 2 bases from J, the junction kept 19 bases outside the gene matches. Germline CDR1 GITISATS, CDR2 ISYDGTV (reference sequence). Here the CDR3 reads CALWEVRPGIRSDYYKKLF. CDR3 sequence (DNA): TGTGCCTTGTGGGAGGTGCGTCCGGGAATACGTTCCGATTATTATAAGAAACTCTTT.

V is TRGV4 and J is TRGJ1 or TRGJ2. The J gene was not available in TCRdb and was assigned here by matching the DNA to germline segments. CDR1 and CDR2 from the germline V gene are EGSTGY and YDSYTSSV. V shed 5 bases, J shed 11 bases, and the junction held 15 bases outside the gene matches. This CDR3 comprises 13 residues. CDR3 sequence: CATWAKVGYEKLF. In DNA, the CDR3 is TGTGCCACCTGGGCCAAGGTGGGCTATGAGAAACTCTTT.

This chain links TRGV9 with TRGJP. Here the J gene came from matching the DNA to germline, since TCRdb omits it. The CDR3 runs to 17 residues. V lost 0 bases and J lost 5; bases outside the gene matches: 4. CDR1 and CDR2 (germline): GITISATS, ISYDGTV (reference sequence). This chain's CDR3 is CALWEVKKELGKKIKVF. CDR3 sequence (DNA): TGTGCCTTGTGGGAGGTGAAGAAAGAGTTGGGCAAAAAAATCAAGGTATTT.

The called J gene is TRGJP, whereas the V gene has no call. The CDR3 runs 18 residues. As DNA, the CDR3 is TGTGCCTTGTGGGAGGTGCTTGAGCAAGAGTTGGGCAAAAAAATCAAGGTATTT. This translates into CALWEVLEQELGKKIKVF.

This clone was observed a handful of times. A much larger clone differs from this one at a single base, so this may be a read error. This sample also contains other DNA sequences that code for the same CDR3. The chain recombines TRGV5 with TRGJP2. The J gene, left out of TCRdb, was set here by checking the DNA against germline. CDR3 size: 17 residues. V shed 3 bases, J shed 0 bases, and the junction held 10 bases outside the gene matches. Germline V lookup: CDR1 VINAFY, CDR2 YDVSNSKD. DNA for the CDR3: TGTGCCACCTGGGACGGAGGGATGGATAGTAGTGATTGGATCAAGACGTTT. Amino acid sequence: CATWDGGMDSSDWIKTF.

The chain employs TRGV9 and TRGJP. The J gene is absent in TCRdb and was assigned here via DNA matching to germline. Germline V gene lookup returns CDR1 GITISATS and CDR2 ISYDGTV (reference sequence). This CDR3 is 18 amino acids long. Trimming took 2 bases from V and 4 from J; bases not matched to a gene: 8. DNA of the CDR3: TGTGCCTTGTGGGAGGCAGGGGGCCAAGAGTTGGGCAAAAAAATCAAGGTATTT. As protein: CALWEAGGQELGKKIKVF.